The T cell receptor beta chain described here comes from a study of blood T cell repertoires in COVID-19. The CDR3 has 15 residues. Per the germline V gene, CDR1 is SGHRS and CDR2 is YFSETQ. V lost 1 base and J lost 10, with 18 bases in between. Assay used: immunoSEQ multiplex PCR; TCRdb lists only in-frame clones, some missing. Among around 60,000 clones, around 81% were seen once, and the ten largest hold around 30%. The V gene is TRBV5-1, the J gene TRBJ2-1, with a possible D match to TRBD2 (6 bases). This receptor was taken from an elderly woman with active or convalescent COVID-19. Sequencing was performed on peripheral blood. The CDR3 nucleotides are TGCGCCAGCAGCTTGTCCGGGGGTTGGTTTAGCGAGCAGTTCTTC. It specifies CASSLSGGWFSEQFF.